One sample yielded the 23 T cell receptor beta chains listed below, sequenced in a study of shared clonotypes between healthy human individuals. TCRdb's copy holds only in-frame clones and misses some; the assay was immunoSEQ multiplex PCR. The sample lists more than 400,000 clones; 90% to 96% were seen once. What was sequenced was naive CD4+ T cells sorted from blood. Indicated subset: CD45RA+ positively selected. These receptors were obtained from a woman aged 25 to 39 in good health.

The V and J genes are TRBV19 and TRBJ2-2; D might be TRBD1 or TRBD2, each matching 5 bases. The V end was cut by 3 bases, the J end by 4 bases, with 15 bases between. The CDR3 is 16 residues long. The V gene's germline CDR1 is LNHDA and CDR2 SQIVND (reference sequence). DNA for the CDR3: TGTGCCAGTAGTATTGCATGGGGGACCTCCACCGGGGAGCTGTTTTTT. Translated: CASSIAWGTSTGELFF.

This sequence joins TRBV11-2 and TRBJ2-7, with D hard to call. Trimming left V 3 bases short and J 0 bases short, with 9 bases between. CDR1 is SGHAT, CDR2 FQNNGV, per germline. The CDR3 sequence is 14 residues long. The CDR3 region is CASSFAVSSYEQYF. In DNA, the CDR3 is TGTGCCAGCAGCTTTGCGGTAAGCTCCTACGAGCAGTACTTC.

The V call is TRBV10-1, the J call TRBJ2-7; either TRBD1 or TRBD2 may supply D (5 bases each). The V gene's germline CDR1 is WNHNN and CDR2 SYGVQD (reference sequence). The CDR3 contains 13 residues. Trimming left V 0 bases short and J 6 bases short, with 9 bases between. CDR3 in amino acids: CASSESSGGEQYF. For the CDR3, the DNA is TGCGCCAGCAGTGAGTCGTCTGGGGGCGAGCAGTACTTC.

This clone was recorded once. The gene calls are TRBV5-4 and TRBJ2-5; 10 positions agree with TRBD1. J lost 1 base, V lost 3 bases, and 6 bases had no gene match. The CDR3 consists of 16 residues. From germline, CDR1 is SGHNT and CDR2 YYREEE (reference sequence). The CDR3, as DNA: TGTGCCAGCAGCTATCCGACAGGGGGCTTCCAAGAGACCCAGTACTTC. It codes for CASSYPTGGFQETQYF.

The chain carries TRBV28 and TRBJ2-7; 8 bases align to TRBD1. J lost 3 bases, V lost 8 bases, and 12 bases had no gene match. CDR3 length: 15 residues. The germline CDR1 and CDR2 sequences are MDHEN and SYDVKM. The CDR3 sequence: CASGNRGSLFYEQYF. The CDR3 bases are TGTGCCAGCGGAAACAGGGGGAGTTTGTTCTACGAGCAGTACTTC.

This sequence joins TRBV27 and TRBJ2-5; TRBD2 aligns across 8 bases. CDR1 is MNHEY, CDR2 SMNVEV, per germline (reference sequence). The J segment lost 1 base and the V segment lost 6 bases, leaving 13 bases of the junction unmatched. This CDR3 has 17 amino acids. CDR3 in amino acids: CASRLTWRLAGQETQYF. In nucleotides, the CDR3 is TGTGCCAGCAGACTAACTTGGCGTCTAGCGGGCCAAGAGACCCAGTACTTC.

The J gene is TRBJ1-6, the V gene TRBV30; 7 bases align to TRBD1. After removal of 2 bases from V and 9 bases from J, the junction contained 16 bases not matched to a gene. CDR3 length equals 17 residues. Germline loops: CDR1 GTSNPN, CDR2 SVGIG (reference sequence). The CDR3 DNA follows: TGTGCCTGGAGTAGAGTCAGAGGGGGCAAAGGAGGTTCACCCCTCCACTTT. This gives the protein CAWSRVRGGKGGSPLHF.

The genes are TRBV4-1 and TRBJ2-3; the D is unclear. V gave up 1 base and J gave up 0 bases, with 8 bases separating them. Germline V gives CDR1 MGHRA, CDR2 YSYEKL. The CDR3 sequence is 15 residues long. The chain's CDR3 is CASSQGLPSTDTQYF. DNA of the CDR3: TGCGCCAGCAGCCAAGGCCTCCCCAGCACAGATACGCAGTATTTT.

This chain connects TRBV19 to TRBJ1-5, with D possibly matching TRBD1 (5 bases). CDR1 and CDR2 (germline): LNHDA, SQIVND (reference sequence). This CDR3 contains 16 residues. Trimming shortened V by 7 bases and J by 0 bases, and 16 bases separated the two germline ends. CDR3 bases: TGTGCCAGTACGGAGGGGTCATATTATAGCAATCAGCCCCAGCATTTT. Its protein is CASTEGSYYSNQPQHF. Drawing the rest from reference TRBV19 and TRBJ1-5, the complete variable domain is DGGITQSPKYLFRKEGQNVTLSCEQNLNHDAMYWYRQDPGQGLRLIYYSQIVNDFQKGDIAEGYSVSREKKESFPLTVTSAQKNPTAFYLCASTEGSYYSNQPQHFGDGTRLSIL.

The gene calls are TRBV5-1 and TRBJ1-4; D gene unclear. V dropped 0 bases and J dropped 4 bases, with 4 bases sitting between them. CDR3 length: 13 residues. Germline V gene data show CDR1 as SGHRS and CDR2 as YFSETQ. CDR3 bases: TGCGCCAGCAGCTTGGGTGTTAATGAAAAACTGTTTTTT. Translated: CASSLGVNEKLFF. The entire variable domain, with the rest obtained from reference TRBV5-1 and TRBJ1-4, is as follows: KAGVTQTPRYLIKTRGQQVTLSCSPISGHRSVSWYQQTPGQGLQFLFEYFSETQRNKGNFPGRFSGRQFSNSRSEMNVSTLELGDSALYLCASSLGVNEKLFFGSGTQLSVL.

This chain links TRBV4-2 with TRBJ2-5, with a weak D call TRBD1 (6 bases). Germline CDR1 is LGHNA and CDR2 is YNFKEQ. Trimming removed 0 bases at V and 1 base at J, with 18 bases between. The CDR3 sequence is 18 residues long. CDR3 protein: CASSQEDRGLDIQETQYF. The CDR3 nucleotides are TGTGCCAGCAGCCAAGAAGATAGGGGGTTGGACATCCAAGAGACCCAGTACTTC.

This clone was observed a single time. The J gene is TRBJ2-7, the V gene TRBV5-1, with 8 bases identical to TRBD2. Looked up from germline, CDR1 is SGHRS and CDR2 is YFSETQ. Germline trimming cut 4 bases from V and 0 bases from J; bases unmatched to any gene: 6. This CDR3 spans 15 amino acids. CDR3 DNA sequence: TGCGCCAGCAGCCTCGGGGGGGCTCCCTCCTACGAGCAGTACTTC. It codes for CASSLGGAPSYEQYF.

The chain combines TRBV28 with TRBJ2-6, with a possible D match to TRBD2 (5 bases). Germline CDR1 MDHEN, CDR2 SYDVKM. The V end lost 6 bases, the J end lost 2 bases, and 14 bases lay between the germline ends. The CDR3 is 16 amino acids. CDR3 loop: CASSLDVGTGANVLTF. The DNA of the CDR3 is TGTGCCAGCAGCTTAGATGTCGGGACTGGGGCCAACGTCCTGACTTTC.

The chain joins TRBV5-1 to TRBJ2-1; D might be TRBD2 (5 bases). This CDR3 region has 12 residues. The V gene's germline CDR1 is SGHRS and CDR2 YFSETQ. Trimming took 8 bases from V and 9 from J, leaving 15 bases between them. This chain's CDR3 is CASSPGEGEQFF. The CDR3 DNA reads as TGCGCCAGTTCGCCTGGCGAGGGTGAGCAGTTCTTC.

This chain links TRBV28 with TRBJ1-3; 8 bases fit TRBD1. Germline V gene lookup returns CDR1 MDHEN and CDR2 SYDVKM. Losses at the gene ends were 6 bases for V and 4 bases for J; bases not matched to a gene: 8. This CDR3 is built from 15 residues. The CDR3 here is CASSEAGGTGNTIYF. CDR3 sequence (DNA): TGTGCCAGCAGCGAGGCAGGGGGCACCGGAAACACCATATATTTT.

The chain joins TRBV18 to TRBJ1-4; D unclear. The length of the CDR3 is 13 residues. Germline CDR1 KGHSH, CDR2 LQKENI. V was cut by 9 bases and J by 4 bases, with 12 bases left in between. CDR3 amino acids: CASRETINEKLFF. The CDR3 coding sequence is TGTGCCAGTCGGGAGACGATTAATGAAAAACTGTTTTTT.

This sequence joins TRBV7-9 and TRBJ2-1; 16 positions match TRBD2. Germline-derived CDR1 and CDR2 are SEHNR and FQNEAQ (reference sequence). The CDR3 consists of 17 residues. V gave up 1 base and J gave up 10 bases; unmatched junction bases: 7. The chain's CDR3 is CASSLVYGTSGRGEQFF. The CDR3 bases are TGTGCCAGCAGCTTAGTTTACGGGACTAGCGGGAGGGGGGAGCAGTTCTTC. Drawing the rest from reference TRBV7-9 and TRBJ2-1, the complete variable domain is DTGVSQNPRHKITKRGQNVTFRCDPISEHNRLYWYRQTLGQGPEFLTYFQNEAQLEKSRLLSDRFSAERPKGSFSTLEIQRTEQGDSAMYLCASSLVYGTSGRGEQFFGPGTRLTVL.

Turning to this clone: The sample holds other DNA sequences that translate to the same CDR3. This chain links TRBV7-9 with TRBJ1-1; TRBD1 is a possible D gene (6 bases). CDR3 length equals 13 residues. The V gene's germline CDR1 is SEHNR and CDR2 FQNEAQ (reference sequence). Trimming stripped 4 bases from V and 2 bases from J, with 8 bases between. In nucleotides, the CDR3 is TGTGCCAGCAGCTCACAGGGAAACACTGAAGCTTTCTTT. The encoded protein is CASSSQGNTEAFF.

CDR3 bases: TGCGCCAGCAGCTTGGTGGGACAGGGTAGGGCGCCCTACGAGCAGTACTTC. Protein product: CASSLVGQGRAPYEQYF. The chain is built from TRBV5-1 and TRBJ2-7; 9 positions match TRBD1. Germline CDR1 and CDR2: SGHRS and YFSETQ. CDR3 length: 17 residues. J gave up 2 bases and V 0 bases, and 9 bases lay outside the gene matches.

The V call is TRBV6-1, the J call TRBJ2-1; 7 nucleotides align to TRBD2. V was clipped by 2 bases and J by 12 bases; unmatched bases: 4. CDR1 MNHNS and CDR2 SASEGT come from the germline V gene. There are 12 residues in the CDR3. CDR3 DNA sequence: TGTGCCAGCAGTGAACCCTCGGGGGGGCAGTTCTTC. It yields the protein CASSEPSGGQFF.

The chain is built from TRBV7-2 and TRBJ2-1, with D possibly being TRBD1 or TRBD2 (6 bases each). V was pared by 3 bases and J by 2 bases, with 11 bases between. The CDR3 length is 15 residues. Germline values: CDR1 SGHTA, CDR2 FQGNSA. CDR3 sequence: CASSLTGLPYNEQFF. The CDR3 DNA follows: TGTGCCAGCAGCTTGACAGGACTACCCTACAATGAGCAGTTCTTC.

V is TRBV27 and J is TRBJ2-1; D is unclear. V was pared by 6 bases and J by 7 bases, with 7 bases between. This CDR3 region has 11 residues. Germline V gene lookup returns CDR1 MNHEY and CDR2 SMNVEV (reference sequence). The chain's CDR3 is CASRGPNEQFF. The CDR3 nucleotides are TGTGCCAGCAGAGGGCCTAATGAGCAGTTCTTC.

The gene calls are TRBV5-1 and TRBJ2-3; 8 nucleotides line up with TRBD2. There are 16 residues in the CDR3. The V segment lost 0 bases and the J segment 4 bases; nucleotides outside the gene matches: 7. Germline loops: CDR1 SGHRS, CDR2 YFSETQ. The CDR3 here is CASSLGGSGTADTQYF. The DNA for the CDR3 is TGCGCCAGCAGCTTGGGGGGTAGCGGGACCGCAGATACGCAGTATTTT.